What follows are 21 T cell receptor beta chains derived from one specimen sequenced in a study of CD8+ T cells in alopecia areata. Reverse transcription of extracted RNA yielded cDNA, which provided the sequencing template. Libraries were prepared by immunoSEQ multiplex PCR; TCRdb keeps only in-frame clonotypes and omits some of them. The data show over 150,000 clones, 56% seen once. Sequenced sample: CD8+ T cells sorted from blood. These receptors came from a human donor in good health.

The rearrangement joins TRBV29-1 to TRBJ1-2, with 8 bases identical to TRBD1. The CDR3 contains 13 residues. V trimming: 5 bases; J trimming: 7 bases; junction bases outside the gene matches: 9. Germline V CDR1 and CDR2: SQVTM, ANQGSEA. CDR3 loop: CSVWTGRGFGYTF. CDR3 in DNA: TGCAGCGTTTGGACAGGGCGGGGGTTTGGCTACACCTTC. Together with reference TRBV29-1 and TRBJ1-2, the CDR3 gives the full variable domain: SAVISQKPSRDICQRGTSLTIQCQVDSQVTMMFWYRQQPGQSLTLIATANQGSEATYESGFVIDKFPISRPNLTFSTLTVSNMSPEDSSIYLCSVWTGRGFGYTFGSGTRLTVV.

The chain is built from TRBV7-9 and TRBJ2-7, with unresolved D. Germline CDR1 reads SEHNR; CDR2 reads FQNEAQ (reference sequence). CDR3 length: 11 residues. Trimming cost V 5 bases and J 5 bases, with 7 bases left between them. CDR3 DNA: TGTGCCAGCAGCGCAACAGACGAGCAGTACTTC. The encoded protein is CASSATDEQYF.

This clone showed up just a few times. CDR3 sequence reads: CASSRASGTGVGYTF. CDR3 DNA: TGCGCCAGCAGCCGGGCTTCCGGGACAGGGGTAGGCTACACCTTC. The V call is TRBV4-1, the J call TRBJ1-2; 10 bases agree with TRBD1. Trimming took 4 bases from V and 8 from J; bases not matched to a gene: 10. This CDR3 has 15 amino acids. CDR1 MGHRA and CDR2 YSYEKL come from the germline V gene.

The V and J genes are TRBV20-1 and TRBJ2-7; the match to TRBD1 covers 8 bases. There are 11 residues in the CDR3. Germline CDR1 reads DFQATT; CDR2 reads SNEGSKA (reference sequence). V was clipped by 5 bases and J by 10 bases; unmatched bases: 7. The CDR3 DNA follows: TGCAGTGCTGGACAGGGAGGAGATCAGTACTTC. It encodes CSAGQGGDQYF.

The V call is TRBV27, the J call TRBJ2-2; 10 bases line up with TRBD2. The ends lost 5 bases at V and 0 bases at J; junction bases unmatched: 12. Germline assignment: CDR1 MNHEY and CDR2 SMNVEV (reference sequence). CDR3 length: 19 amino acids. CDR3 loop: CASSPQRGGPFANTGELFF. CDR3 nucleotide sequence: TGTGCCAGCAGTCCCCAGCGGGGGGGCCCGTTCGCGAACACCGGGGAGCTGTTTTTT.

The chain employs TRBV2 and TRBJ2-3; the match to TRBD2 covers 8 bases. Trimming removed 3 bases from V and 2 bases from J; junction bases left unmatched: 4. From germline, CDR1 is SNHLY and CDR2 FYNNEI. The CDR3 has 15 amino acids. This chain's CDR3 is CASSESGGNTDTQYF. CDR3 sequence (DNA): TGTGCCAGCAGTGAGTCGGGGGGGAACACAGATACGCAGTATTTT.

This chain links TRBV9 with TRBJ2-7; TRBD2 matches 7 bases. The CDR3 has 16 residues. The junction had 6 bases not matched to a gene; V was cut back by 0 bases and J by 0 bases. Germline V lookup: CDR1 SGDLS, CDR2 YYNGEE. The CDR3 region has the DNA TGTGCCAGCAGCGTAGATCGGGGAGGGTCCTCCTACGAGCAGTACTTC. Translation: CASSVDRGGSSYEQYF.

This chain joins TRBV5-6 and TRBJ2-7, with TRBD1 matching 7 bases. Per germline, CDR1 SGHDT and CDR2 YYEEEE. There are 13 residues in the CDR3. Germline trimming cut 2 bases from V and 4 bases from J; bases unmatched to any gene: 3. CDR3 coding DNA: TGTGCCAGCAGCTTTCGACAGGGTTACGAGCAGTACTTC. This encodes CASSFRQGYEQYF.

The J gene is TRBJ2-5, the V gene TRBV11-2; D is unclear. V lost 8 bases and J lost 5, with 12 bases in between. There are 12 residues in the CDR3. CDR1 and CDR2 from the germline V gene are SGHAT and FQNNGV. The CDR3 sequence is CASSGLDETQYF. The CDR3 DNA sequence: TGTGCCAGCTCAGGTCTGGACGAGACCCAGTACTTC. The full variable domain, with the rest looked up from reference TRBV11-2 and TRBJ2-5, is EAGVAQSPRYKIIEKRQSVAFWCNPISGHATLYWYQQILGQGPKLLIQFQNNGVVDDSQLPKDRFSAERLKGVDSTLKIQPAKLEDSAVYLCASSGLDETQYFGPGTRLLVL.

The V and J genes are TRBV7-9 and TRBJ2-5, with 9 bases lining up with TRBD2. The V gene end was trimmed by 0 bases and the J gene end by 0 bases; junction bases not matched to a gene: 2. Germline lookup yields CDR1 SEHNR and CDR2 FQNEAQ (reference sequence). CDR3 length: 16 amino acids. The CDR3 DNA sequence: TGTGCCAGCAGCTTAGCGCGGGGGGGAAACCAAGAGACCCAGTACTTC. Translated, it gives CASSLARGGNQETQYF.

The CDR3 reads CASSLRGVGDQPQHF. CDR3 bases: TGTGCCAGCAGTTTAAGAGGGGTAGGAGATCAGCCCCAGCATTTT. The genes are TRBV27 and TRBJ1-5, with TRBD1 as a possible D gene (5 bases). The CDR3 has 15 residues. In germline, CDR1 is MNHEY, CDR2 SMNVEV (reference sequence). Trimming pared 2 bases from V and 5 bases from J, leaving 13 bases between.

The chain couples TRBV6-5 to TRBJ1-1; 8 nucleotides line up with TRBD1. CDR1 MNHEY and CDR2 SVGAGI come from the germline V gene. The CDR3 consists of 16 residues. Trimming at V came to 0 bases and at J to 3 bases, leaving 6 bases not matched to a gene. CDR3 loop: CASSYSAGRGHTEAFF. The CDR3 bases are TGTGCCAGCAGTTACTCGGCTGGCAGGGGGCACACTGAAGCTTTCTTT.

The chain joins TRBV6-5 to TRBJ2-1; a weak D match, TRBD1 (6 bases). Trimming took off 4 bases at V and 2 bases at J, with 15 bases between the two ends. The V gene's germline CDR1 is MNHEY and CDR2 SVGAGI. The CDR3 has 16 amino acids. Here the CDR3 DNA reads TGTGCCAGCAGTTTACAGGGCCTTTCCCCCTACAATGAGCAGTTCTTC. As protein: CASSLQGLSPYNEQFF.

CDR3 bases: TGTGCCAGCGTCGTGGGAGGTGGAGAGACCCAGTACTTC. It codes for CASVVGGGETQYF. The chain links TRBV25-1 to TRBJ2-5, with a tentative D call TRBD2 (6 bases). The CDR3 loop spans 13 amino acids. The V end was cut by 8 bases, the J end by 4 bases, with 14 bases between. Germline CDR1 is MGHDK and CDR2 is SYGVNS. Full variable domain (rest looked up from reference TRBV25-1 and TRBJ2-5): EADIYQTPRYLVIGTGKKITLECSQTMGHDKMYWYQQDPGMELHLIHYSYGVNSTEKGDLSSESTVSRIRTEHFPLTLESARPSHTSQYLCASVVGGGETQYFGPGTRLLVL.

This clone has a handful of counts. CDR3 amino acids: CASSQRGLRSYNEQFF. CDR3 sequence (DNA): TGTGCCAGCAGCCAACGCGGACTTCGCTCCTACAATGAGCAGTTCTTC. V usage is TRBV14 and J usage is TRBJ2-1; D possibly corresponds to TRBD2 (5 bases). This CDR3 contains 16 residues. Trimming removed 2 bases at V and 0 bases at J, with 11 bases between. The germline gives CDR1 SGHDN, CDR2 FVKESK.

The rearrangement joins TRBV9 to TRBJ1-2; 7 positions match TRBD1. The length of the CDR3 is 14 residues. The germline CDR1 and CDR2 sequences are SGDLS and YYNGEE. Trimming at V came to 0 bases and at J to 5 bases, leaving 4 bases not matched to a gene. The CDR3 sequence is CASSVERGRYGYTF. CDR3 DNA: TGTGCCAGCAGCGTAGAAAGGGGGCGTTATGGCTACACCTTC.

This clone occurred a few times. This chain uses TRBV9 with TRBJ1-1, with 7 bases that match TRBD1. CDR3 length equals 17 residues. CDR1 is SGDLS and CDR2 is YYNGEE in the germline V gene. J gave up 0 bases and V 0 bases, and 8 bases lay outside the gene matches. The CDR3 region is CASSVEGAVRMNTEAFF. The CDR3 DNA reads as TGTGCCAGCAGCGTAGAGGGGGCGGTAAGAATGAACACTGAAGCTTTCTTT.

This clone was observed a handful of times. The CDR3 protein is CASRGTEQFF. CDR3 nucleotides: TGTGCCAGCAGGGGGACAGAGCAGTTCTTC. The chain has TRBV7-9 and TRBJ2-1, with D tentatively TRBD1 (6 bases). Trimming cost V 6 bases and J 10 bases, with 7 bases left between them. CDR3 size: 10 residues. The germline V gene encodes CDR1 SEHNR and CDR2 FQNEAQ (reference sequence). The full variable domain, completed using reference TRBV7-9 and TRBJ2-1, is DTGVSQNPRHKITKRGQNVTFRCDPISEHNRLYWYRQTLGQGPEFLTYFQNEAQLEKSRLLSDRFSAERPKGSFSTLEIQRTEQGDSAMYLCASRGTEQFFGPGTRLTVL.

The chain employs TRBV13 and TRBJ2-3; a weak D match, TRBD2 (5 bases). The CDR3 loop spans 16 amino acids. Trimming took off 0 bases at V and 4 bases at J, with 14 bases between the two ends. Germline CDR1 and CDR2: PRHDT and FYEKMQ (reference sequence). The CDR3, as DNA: TGTGCCAGCAGCTTAGGCCGGGGTAGCGAGGCAGATACGCAGTATTTT. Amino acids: CASSLGRGSEADTQYF.

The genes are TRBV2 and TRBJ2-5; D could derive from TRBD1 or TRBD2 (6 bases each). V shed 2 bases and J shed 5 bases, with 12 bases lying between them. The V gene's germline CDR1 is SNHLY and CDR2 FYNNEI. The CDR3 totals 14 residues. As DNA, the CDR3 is TGTGCCAGCAGTGAATCAGGGGCGGGGGAGACCCAGTACTTC. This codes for CASSESGAGETQYF.

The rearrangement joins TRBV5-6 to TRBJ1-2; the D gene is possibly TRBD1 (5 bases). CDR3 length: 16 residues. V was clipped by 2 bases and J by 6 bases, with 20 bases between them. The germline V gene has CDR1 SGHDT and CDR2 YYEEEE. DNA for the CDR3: TGTGCCAGCAGCTTACTCAGCGGCGGGGGGTCTGATGGCTACACCTTC. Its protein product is CASSLLSGGGSDGYTF.